The rows below give T cell receptor beta chains drawn from one sample of a study of cytomegalovirus exposure and HLA in healthy donors. The repertoire was sequenced with immunoSEQ multiplex PCR; TCRdb's copy has only in-frame clones and lacks some. The table records about 110,000 clones, 70% to 85% of them present only once. The sequenced material came from PBMCs. Receptors originate from a human donor in good health. The CDR3 runs from the conserved cysteine through the conserved F or W. Each record gives: clone size, J gene, V gene, D gene, CDR3 DNA, CDR3 protein. A D gene is named only where the DNA matches it firmly. The listing skips clone size in some rows; elsewhere it reads once, few, many or a size class.

clone_size: -
j_call: TRBJ2-7
v_call: TRBV6-5
d_call: -
cdr3_nt: TGTGCCACCACTAAAACCTACGAGCAGTACTTC
cdr3_aa: CATTKTYEQYF

clone_size: few
j_call: TRBJ1-1
v_call: TRBV19
d_call: TRBD1
cdr3_nt: TGTGCCAGTAGTACCCCTCTACGTGGGACAGGGAGATTGAACACTGAAGCTTTCTTT
cdr3_aa: CASSTPLRGTGRLNTEAFF

clone_size: -
j_call: TRBJ1-1
v_call: TRBV5-6
d_call: TRBD1
cdr3_nt: TGTGCCAGCAGCTTCCGACAGGGAAGAACTGAAGCTTTCTTT
cdr3_aa: CASSFRQGRTEAFF

clone_size: -
j_call: TRBJ2-7
v_call: TRBV5-1
d_call: -
cdr3_nt: TGCGCCAGCAGCTTTGACAGTCTATACGAGCAGTACTTC
cdr3_aa: CASSFDSLYEQYF

clone_size: -
j_call: TRBJ2-1
v_call: TRBV6-4
d_call: TRBD2
cdr3_nt: TGTGCCAGCAGTGACTACCTAGCGGGAGGGTTGAATGAGCAGTTCTTC
cdr3_aa: CASSDYLAGGLNEQFF

clone_size: -
j_call: TRBJ1-1
v_call: TRBV6-5
d_call: TRBD1
cdr3_nt: TGTGCCAGCAGTTACTCGACTCGACAGGGGAGGACTGAAGCTTTCTTT
cdr3_aa: CASSYSTRQGRTEAFF

clone_size: -
j_call: TRBJ1-1
v_call: TRBV19
d_call: -
cdr3_nt: TGTGCCAGTAGTTGGCAGGCCCTGAACACTGAAGCTTTCTTT
cdr3_aa: CASSWQALNTEAFF

clone_size: few
j_call: TRBJ1-1
v_call: TRBV11-2
d_call: -
cdr3_nt: TGTGCCAGCAGCCGCGGGGGCGCGGGAGCTTTCTTT
cdr3_aa: CASSRGGAGAFF

clone_size: -
j_call: TRBJ1-1
v_call: TRBV19
d_call: -
cdr3_nt: TGTGCCAGTAGTCTCGTCGGGGTCATGAACACTGAAGCTTTCTTT
cdr3_aa: CASSLVGVMNTEAFF

clone_size: -
j_call: TRBJ2-1
v_call: TRBV27
d_call: TRBD2
cdr3_nt: TGTGCCAGCAGTTTAAAAACAGGGGGGACTAGCGGGCACAATGAGCAGTTCTTC
cdr3_aa: CASSLKTGGTSGHNEQFF

clone_size: -
j_call: TRBJ2-3
v_call: TRBV10-3
d_call: TRBD2
cdr3_nt: TGTGCCATCAGCGGACTAGCGGGAGGGGGTGGCACAGATACGCAGTATTTT
cdr3_aa: CAISGLAGGGGTDTQYF

clone_size: -
j_call: TRBJ2-7
v_call: TRBV25-1
d_call: -
cdr3_nt: TGTGCCAGCAGTGAACAGGGACTGGGCTCCTACGAGCAGTACTTC
cdr3_aa: CASSEQGLGSYEQYF

clone_size: once
j_call: TRBJ2-1
v_call: TRBV5-1
d_call: -
cdr3_nt: TGCGCCAGCAGCTCCAACCCGCCCTTGCAGAATGAGCAGTTCTTC
cdr3_aa: CASSSNPPLQNEQFF

clone_size: once
j_call: TRBJ1-5
v_call: TRBV2
d_call: TRBD1
cdr3_nt: TGTGCCAGCACCGCGGACAGGATTGATCAGCCCCAGCATTTT
cdr3_aa: CASTADRIDQPQHF

clone_size: -
j_call: TRBJ1-1
v_call: TRBV6-5
d_call: -
cdr3_nt: TGTGCCAGCAGTTACTCGAAGGGGGTCGATCCAGCTTTCTTT
cdr3_aa: CASSYSKGVDPAFF